This T cell receptor (beta chain) came from a study of blood T cell repertoires in COVID-19 (dated by TCRdb to the early 2020s). The study in broad terms: The collaborator samples originated in the United States, Italy and Spain and spanned the acute and convalescent phases of COVID-19. Deeply sampled blood TCRbeta repertoires from subjects exposed to, actively infected with, or recovered from COVID-19 were included in the dataset. HLA class I and class II types, where available, came from metadata supplied by the sample provider rather than from assay-based typing. The material from the prospective study consisted of cDNA or gDNA derived from T cells, B-cell-depleted T cells, or PBMCs. The sample metadata nearly always contained a de-identified subject ID, COVID-19 status, age in years and sex. The repertoires were made available in a free public database intended to serve as a resource for research on the immune response to SARS-CoV-2. The samples were drawn from two sources: the first 160 participants of the ongoing ImmuneRACE study, and 1,000 to 1,500 subjects contributed by 6 global collaborators.

Here is what the overall study found, with its caveats: How much clinical and demographic metadata was included differed by source and by participant, and the metadata was provided uncurated.

Notes on this clone: It has no known antigen specificity. No much larger clone exists at a distance of one base, and base qualities are not known.

Enrolling through a virtual design, the prospective study's participants ranged in age from about 18 to 100 years and lived across 24 United States geographic areas. To assign participants to cohorts, the prospective study relied on clinical history that participants themselves reported in a screening survey and a study questionnaire. In the prospective study, mobile phlebotomists collected whole blood, serum and a nasopharyngeal or oropharyngeal swab from each participant. Participants in the prospective study had the option to provide additional blood draws and questionnaires over a roughly two-month period. Blood samples from the prospective study were shipped frozen or at room temperature prior to DNA extraction. TCRbeta CDR3 regions were amplified from genomic DNA by means of the immunoSEQ Assay, a bias-controlled multiplex PCR. Per the original workflow: The number of nucleated cells in each sample was estimated by amplification of reference gene primers within the assay. To quantify the absolute abundance of each unique TCRbeta CDR3 rearrangement, sequence reads were collapsed and filtered. For each sample, productive Simpson clonality was calculated as the square root of Simpson's diversity index over productive rearrangements. Here the immuneACCESS table is served through TCRdb, limited to in-frame sequences with V and J called. Missing clones are a known gap in these copies; in checked studies unresolved V genes cover under half, and the rest lacks a known reason. That table supplies the V and J calls and clone size; D and trimming were determined from the DNA. This sample has 250,000 to 300,000 clones in its table, and more than 75% of those were observed once. Over 2% of the sample rests with the top ten.

Per the germline V gene, SGHTS is the CDR1 and YDEGEE is the CDR2. Deletion took 0 bases off V and 1 base off J, with a span of 11 bases between the germline ends. From the cysteine up to the phenylalanine, the CDR3 has a length of 15 residues. The retained sequence is limited to the CDR3, 45 bases, with the frame set at the first base. The chain links TRBV5-8 with TRBJ2-7; no confident D gene assignment can be made. Sequences were obtained from PBMCs or T cells enriched from blood (not recorded which). The sequence came from a middle-aged woman with acute COVID-19. The base sequence is TGTGCCAGCAGCTTGGTGGCAGGTCCATCCTACGAGCAGTACTTC. Its translation is CASSLVAGPSYEQYF.